The next 30 T cell receptor beta chains were all read from a single sample in a study of cytomegalovirus exposure and HLA in healthy donors. Generated by immunoSEQ multiplex PCR, the TCRdb table keeps only in-frame clones and is missing some. The data show approximately 260,000 clones, with around 85% seen just once and 0.9% to 1.1% held by the top ten. The sample was PBMCs. Source of these receptors: a young woman in good health and CMV-seronegative.

The chain employs TRBV15 and TRBJ1-5, with D maybe TRBD1 (5 bases). This CDR3 has 15 amino acids. In germline, CDR1 is LNHNV, CDR2 YYDKDF (reference sequence). Deletions cut 3 bases from V and 3 bases from J, with 12 bases between. As DNA, the CDR3 is TGTGCCACCAGCAGTCCTGGCAGGGACAATCAGCCCCAGCATTTT. It encodes CATSSPGRDNQPQHF.

This clone was seen only once. The rearrangement uses TRBV20-1 and TRBJ1-5; D unresolved. The CDR3 is 11 amino acids. Germline loops: CDR1 DFQATT, CDR2 SNEGSKA (reference sequence). Between the trimmed V and J ends, which lost 5 bases and 9 bases, there was a span of 11 bases. In nucleotides, the CDR3 is TGCAGTGCTGGAGGAGGAGGGCCCCAGCATTTT. Translated: CSAGGGGPQHF.

The chain recombines TRBV4-2 with TRBJ2-5, with 10 bases identical to TRBD2. The germline gives CDR1 LGHNA, CDR2 YNFKEQ. V lost 1 base to trimming and J lost 5 bases; unmatched junction nucleotides: 10. This CDR3 region has 17 residues. The CDR3 protein is CASSQALSGGEQETQYF. The CDR3 region has the DNA TGTGCCAGCAGCCAAGCTCTCAGCGGGGGGGAACAGGAGACCCAGTACTTC.

This sequence joins TRBV4-1 and TRBJ2-7; TRBD1 aligns across 7 bases. Trimming cost V 4 bases and J 5 bases; bases outside gene matches: 8. Germline-derived CDR1 and CDR2 are MGHRA and YSYEKL. CDR3 length equals 14 residues. CDR3 protein: CASSLTGTEDEQYF. CDR3 bases: TGCGCCAGCAGCCTGACCGGGACAGAGGACGAGCAGTACTTC.

The chain couples TRBV5-1 to TRBJ2-1; TRBD1 agrees at 8 bases. The CDR3 has 14 residues. Trimming cost V 4 bases and J 4 bases; bases outside gene matches: 4. The germline V gene encodes CDR1 SGHRS and CDR2 YFSETQ. The chain's CDR3 is CASSPGQVYNEQFF. As DNA, the CDR3 is TGCGCCAGCAGCCCGGGACAGGTTTACAATGAGCAGTTCTTC.

The gene calls are TRBV28 and TRBJ2-1; D gene unclear. The V end lost 2 bases, the J end lost 7 bases, and 15 bases lay between the germline ends. The CDR3 spans 15 residues. CDR1 and CDR2 from the germline V gene are MDHEN and SYDVKM. In nucleotides, the CDR3 is TGTGCCAGCAGTTTAGGCCTAGGAGCTGGGAATGAGCAGTTCTTC. Its translation: CASSLGLGAGNEQFF.

This chain connects TRBV5-4 to TRBJ2-2; TRBD1 is a possible D gene (5 bases). V dropped 0 bases and J dropped 5 bases, with 5 bases sitting between them. Germline V CDR1 and CDR2: SGHNT, YYREEE (reference sequence). The CDR3 extends over 13 amino acids. The CDR3 nucleotides read TGTGCCAGCAGCTTGGGACAGACCGGGGAGCTGTTTTTT. This translates into CASSLGQTGELFF. Together with reference TRBV5-4 and TRBJ2-2, the CDR3 gives the full variable domain: ETGVTQSPTHLIKTRGQQVTLRCSSQSGHNTVSWYQQALGQGPQFIFQYYREEENGRGNFPPRFSGLQFPNYSSELNVNALELDDSALYLCASSLGQTGELFFGEGSRLTVL.

The J gene is TRBJ1-2, the V gene TRBV6-1; 7 bases align to TRBD1. V dropped 5 bases and J dropped 4; count of bases not matched to a gene: 10. CDR3 length: 15 residues. Germline V lookup: CDR1 MNHNS, CDR2 SASEGT. In DNA form, the CDR3 reads TGTGCCAGCAGTCCCGACAGGGCGGGAGGCTATGGCTACACCTTC. Its protein product is CASSPDRAGGYGYTF.

The chain uses TRBV6-6 and TRBJ1-2; perhaps TRBD1 as D (6 bases). This CDR3 has 16 residues. The V end lost 0 bases, the J end lost 7 bases, and 18 bases lay between the germline ends. Germline V gene data show CDR1 as MNHNY and CDR2 as SVGAGI (reference sequence). The CDR3: CASSYSGGAAISGYTF. CDR3 bases: TGTGCCAGCAGTTACTCGGGGGGGGCGGCGATAAGTGGCTACACCTTC.

In this sample, this clone turned up a few times. This rearrangement joins TRBV5-1 to TRBJ1-6; tentative D call: TRBD1 (6 bases). CDR3 length: 14 amino acids. CDR1 SGHRS and CDR2 YFSETQ come from the germline V gene. Trimming took 0 bases from V and 9 from J, leaving 10 bases between them. For the CDR3, the DNA is TGCGCCAGCAGCTTGGAGACAGGACCTTCACCCCTCCACTTT. Encoded protein: CASSLETGPSPLHF.

This sequence joins TRBV18 and TRBJ1-2; no clear D gene. CDR1 and CDR2 from the germline V gene are KGHSH and LQKENI. The CDR3 contains 12 residues. Trimming stripped 2 bases from V and 4 bases from J, with 5 bases between. In nucleotides, the CDR3 is TGTGCCAGCTCACCAGAGGGCTATGGCTACACCTTC. Translation: CASSPEGYGYTF.

The chain carries TRBV6-1 and TRBJ2-3; D is perhaps TRBD1 (6 bases). The CDR3 length is 17 residues. Trimming left V 0 bases short and J 0 bases short, with 13 bases between. Germline CDR1 and CDR2: MNHNS and SASEGT. CDR3 coding DNA: TGTGCCAGCAGTGAAGCGCTTCCTGGACAGAGCACAGATACGCAGTATTTT. This gives the protein CASSEALPGQSTDTQYF.

The chain combines TRBV5-6 with TRBJ1-1; no clear D gene. CDR3 length: 14 amino acids. V was cut by 5 bases and J by 0 bases, with 11 bases left in between. The germline V gene has CDR1 SGHDT and CDR2 YYEEEE. CDR3: CASRRAGMNTEAFF. The CDR3 coding sequence is TGTGCCAGCAGGAGGGCCGGCATGAACACTGAAGCTTTCTTT.

V gene TRBV7-8 combines with J gene TRBJ2-7, with TRBD1 matching over 9 bases. Unmatched junction bases numbered 7, after V lost 3 bases and J lost 4 bases. Germline CDR1 and CDR2: SGHVS and FQNEAQ. The CDR3 runs 15 residues. The CDR3 protein is CASSFFTGGSYEQYF. DNA of the CDR3: TGTGCCAGCAGCTTTTTCACAGGGGGCTCATACGAGCAGTACTTC. The whole variable domain, filled in from reference TRBV7-8 and TRBJ2-7, reads GAGVSQSPRYKVAKRGQDVALRCDPISGHVSLFWYQQALGQGPEFLTYFQNEAQLDKSGLPSDRFFAERPEGSVSTLKIQRTQQEDSAVYLCASSFFTGGSYEQYFGPGTRLTVT.

The chain employs TRBV2 and TRBJ2-7; TRBD1 agrees at 9 bases. This CDR3 spans 13 amino acids. The trim removed 4 bases at V and 3 bases at J, leaving 1 base unmatched. CDR1 and CDR2 from the germline V gene are SNHLY and FYNNEI. The CDR3 loop is CASSGGQGYEQYF. For the CDR3, the DNA is TGTGCCAGCAGTGGGGGACAGGGCTACGAGCAGTACTTC.

The chain couples TRBV27 to TRBJ1-2; 8 positions agree with TRBD1. The CDR3 loop spans 15 amino acids. V was clipped by 6 bases and J by 0 bases; unmatched bases: 6. Germline assignment: CDR1 MNHEY and CDR2 SMNVEV (reference sequence). CDR3 protein: CASSLDRVANYGYTF. The CDR3 coding sequence is TGTGCCAGCAGCCTGGACAGGGTGGCTAACTATGGCTACACCTTC.

V gene TRBV5-1 combines with J gene TRBJ1-6, with 7 nucleotides matching TRBD1. The CDR3 loop spans 16 amino acids. Trimming at V came to 4 bases and at J to 7 bases, leaving 11 bases not matched to a gene. From germline, CDR1 is SGHRS and CDR2 YFSETQ. CDR3 in amino acids: CASSRTGQSPNSPLHF. The DNA for the CDR3 is TGCGCCAGCAGCCGGACAGGCCAGTCTCCCAATTCACCCCTCCACTTT.

The chain couples TRBV19 to TRBJ2-1, with D tentatively TRBD2 (5 bases). This CDR3 contains 13 residues. Deletions cut 3 bases from V and 8 bases from J, with 11 bases between. Per the germline V gene, CDR1 is LNHDA and CDR2 is SQIVND (reference sequence). CDR3 residues: CASSMGAIYEQFF. CDR3 nucleotide sequence: TGTGCCAGTAGTATGGGAGCGATCTATGAGCAGTTCTTC.

This clone occurred a few times. The same CDR3 can be traced to other DNA sequences in this sample. This chain uses TRBV18 with TRBJ1-2; 8 nucleotides match TRBD1. Germline assignment: CDR1 KGHSH and CDR2 LQKENI. CDR3 length: 15 residues. V gave up 5 bases and J gave up 1 base; unmatched junction bases: 6. The CDR3 DNA sequence: TGTGCCAGCTCATTAGGACAGGGTGATAACTATGGCTACACCTTC. Translation gives CASSLGQGDNYGYTF. Looking up the rest from reference TRBV18 and TRBJ1-2 gives the full variable domain: NAGVMQNPRHLVRRRGQEARLRCSPMKGHSHVYWYRQLPEEGLKFMVYLQKENIIDESGMPKERFSAEFPKEGPSILRIQQVVRGDSAAYFCASSLGQGDNYGYTFGSGTRLTVV.

This clone was recorded a few times. The chain couples TRBV6-5 to TRBJ1-5; the match to TRBD1 covers 12 bases. With 0 bases clipped from V and 7 bases from J, the junction kept 4 bases outside the gene matches. CDR1 and CDR2 from the germline V gene are MNHEY and SVGAGI. The CDR3 loop spans 16 amino acids. CDR3 in DNA: TGTGCCAGCAGTTACTCCGGGACAGGGGGCGGGCAGCCCCAGCATTTT. This translates into CASSYSGTGGGQPQHF.

The chain employs TRBV27 and TRBJ1-1; TRBD1 matches 9 bases. V was pared by 3 bases and J by 3 bases, with 2 bases of the junction left unmatched. The CDR3 contains 14 residues. Per germline, CDR1 MNHEY and CDR2 SMNVEV (reference sequence). The CDR3 loop reads CASSFWDRDTEAFF. The CDR3 DNA sequence: TGTGCCAGCAGTTTTTGGGACAGGGACACTGAAGCTTTCTTT.

This clone was seen only once. This chain joins TRBV10-3 and TRBJ2-3; a possible D gene is TRBD1 (6 bases). This CDR3 comprises 16 residues. V dropped 4 bases and J dropped 3 bases, with 17 bases sitting between them. CDR1 and CDR2 (germline): ENHRY, SYGVKD. The CDR3 loop reads CAISGDRPVGTDTQYF. The CDR3 bases are TGTGCCATCAGTGGAGACAGGCCAGTAGGTACAGATACGCAGTATTTT.

This chain links TRBV29-1 with TRBJ2-1; the match to TRBD2 covers 7 bases. The CDR3 is 12 residues long. Germline loops: CDR1 SQVTM, CDR2 ANQGSEA. V trimming: 6 bases; J trimming: 10 bases; junction bases outside the gene matches: 9. The CDR3 DNA sequence: TGCAGCGTCCCGAGCGGGGTAGGGGAGCAGTTCTTC. This encodes CSVPSGVGEQFF.

The V call is TRBV7-3, the J call TRBJ1-6; 8 nucleotides agree with TRBD1. Germline trimming cut 5 bases from V and 6 bases from J; bases unmatched to any gene: 3. CDR1 SGHTA and CDR2 FQGTGA come from the germline V gene. The CDR3 spans 14 residues. The CDR3 loop reads CASSTTGGNSPLHF. The CDR3 DNA reads TGTGCCAGCAGCACCACAGGGGGTAATTCACCCCTCCACTTT.

To note about this clone: Other DNA sequences in the sample encode the same CDR3. J is TRBJ2-3 and V is TRBV7-2; D might be TRBD2 (6 bases). From germline, CDR1 is SGHTA and CDR2 FQGNSA. This CDR3 is 14 amino acids long. The ends were cut back, 0 bases at V and 3 bases at J, with 7 bases in the middle. CDR3 bases: TGTGCCAGCAGCTTAGCGGGGGGAACAGATACGCAGTATTTT. It codes for CASSLAGGTDTQYF.

The chain is built from TRBV27 and TRBJ1-2; 7 positions match TRBD1. Germline V lookup: CDR1 MNHEY, CDR2 SMNVEV (reference sequence). The CDR3 is 14 residues long. After removal of 6 bases from V and 2 bases from J, the junction contained 6 bases not matched to a gene. The CDR3 DNA is TGTGCCAGCAGAAGGGGGCGAAACAACTATGGCTACACCTTC. It is translated as CASRRGRNNYGYTF.

This sequence joins TRBV27 and TRBJ2-1; 9 nucleotides match TRBD2. Losses at the gene ends were 2 bases for V and 5 bases for J; bases not matched to a gene: 7. The CDR3 has 16 residues. The germline gives CDR1 MNHEY, CDR2 SMNVEV (reference sequence). CDR3 sequence: CASSLRAGGGNNEQFF. CDR3 nucleotide sequence: TGTGCCAGCAGTTTAAGGGCGGGAGGGGGCAACAATGAGCAGTTCTTC.

This chain links TRBV7-9 with TRBJ1-2; TRBD1 agrees at 8 bases. The V segment lost 5 bases and the J segment 4 bases; nucleotides outside the gene matches: 9. The CDR3 has 15 residues. CDR1 and CDR2 (germline): SEHNR, FQNEAQ (reference sequence). The CDR3 region has the DNA TGTGCCAGCAGCCCCTACCCGGACAGGGCCTATGGCTACACCTTC. The encoded protein is CASSPYPDRAYGYTF. Looking up the rest from reference TRBV7-9 and TRBJ1-2 gives the full variable domain: DTGVSQNPRHKITKRGQNVTFRCDPISEHNRLYWYRQTLGQGPEFLTYFQNEAQLEKSRLLSDRFSAERPKGSFSTLEIQRTEQGDSAMYLCASSPYPDRAYGYTFGSGTRLTVV.

The CDR3: CASSAELGNQPQHF. DNA for the CDR3: TGTGCCAGCAGCGCTGAGTTGGGCAATCAGCCCCAGCATTTT. The J gene is TRBJ1-5, the V gene TRBV2; no clear D. The V end lost 6 bases, the J end lost 2 bases, and 11 bases lay between the germline ends. CDR3 length: 14 residues. Germline lookup yields CDR1 SNHLY and CDR2 FYNNEI.

The CDR3 nucleotides read TGTGCCAGCAGCTTGGGGCAGGCCCCCTACGAGCAGTACTTC. This gives the protein CASSLGQAPYEQYF. The chain employs TRBV5-6 and TRBJ2-7; D not certain. Deletions cut 0 bases from V and 2 bases from J, with 9 bases between. The CDR3 has 14 residues. Germline CDR1 reads SGHDT; CDR2 reads YYEEEE.